The clone carrying this T cell receptor beta chain has only a few counts. This sample was taken from a study of Graves' ophthalmopathy and Graves' hyperthyroidism. If patients had other autoimmune diseases, uncontrolled infections, pregnancy or lactation, they were excluded. The CDR3 has 13 amino acids. Germline CDR1 reads SNHLY; CDR2 reads FYNNEI. The V and J ends lost 8 bases and 1 base respectively, with 12 bases between them. Amplified material comprised TCR beta CDR3 regions derived from RNA transcripts. Scientists carried out first-round RT-PCR using HTBI primers and then a second-round multiplex PCR. TCRdb ran MiXCR on the multiplex PCR reads and lists one entry per CDR3 protein. The data show 210,000 or so distinct CDR3 sequences, with under 30% seen just once and around 9.8% held by the top ten.

V is TRBV2 and J is TRBJ2-7; possible D gene TRBD2, 5 bases. The sequence was collected from a man in his fifties or sixties with Graves' ophthalmopathy. The sequencing input was peripheral blood. CDR3 amino acids: CASQDSPSYEQYF. In DNA, the CDR3 is TGTGCCAGCCAGGACTCCCCGTCCTACGAGCAGTACTTC.